A single sample is the source of the 18 T cell receptor beta chains below, sequenced in a study of immune evolution from preneoplasia to lung adenocarcinoma. This table comes from immunoSEQ multiplex PCR, and its TCRdb copy is limited to in-frame clones, with some not included. The table shows 9,500 or so clones, with around 82% occurring only once. Sequencing was performed on FFPE minimally invasive lung adenocarcinoma tissue. These TCRs come from a person between 65 and 79 years old with lung adenocarcinoma.

V and J are TRBV7-2 and TRBJ1-2; D call uncertain. The V end lost 8 bases, the J end lost 0 bases, and 10 bases lay between the germline ends. Germline-derived CDR1 and CDR2 are SGHTA and FQGNSA. The CDR3 length is 13 residues. In nucleotides, the CDR3 is TGTGCCAGCGGGATGAACCCTAACTATGGCTACACCTTC. Residues: CASGMNPNYGYTF.

The chain combines TRBV19 with TRBJ2-7; 7 positions match TRBD2. V shed 9 bases and J 2 bases; nucleotides not matched to a gene: 13. The CDR3 is made up of 15 amino acids. The V gene's germline CDR1 is LNHDA and CDR2 SQIVND (reference sequence). CDR3 bases: TGTGCCAGCGCCAGTTCGGGAGGATCCGCCTACGAGCAGTACTTC. Translating gives CASASSGGSAYEQYF.

A few counts support this clone. The chain uses TRBV6-6 and TRBJ2-5, with TRBD1 as a possible D gene (5 bases). CDR1 is MNHNY, CDR2 SVGAGI, per germline (reference sequence). Trimming took 2 bases from V and 5 from J, leaving 12 bases between them. This CDR3 region has 14 residues. In DNA form, the CDR3 reads TGTGCCAGCAGTTACGATACAGGACGGGAGACCCAGTACTTC. Translation gives CASSYDTGRETQYF.

The table lists this clone with a count of one. The CDR3 DNA reads TGTGCCAGCAGCCCCGACATGGGCTCCTACGAGCAGTACTTC. It specifies CASSPDMGSYEQYF. The chain links TRBV9 to TRBJ2-7; unclear D gene. Trimming removed 4 bases at V and 0 bases at J, with 11 bases between. Germline values: CDR1 SGDLS, CDR2 YYNGEE. CDR3 size: 14 residues.

The chain recombines TRBV11-2 with TRBJ1-1; D is undetermined. Trimming shortened V by 5 bases and J by 0 bases, and 13 bases separated the two germline ends. Germline V gives CDR1 SGHAT, CDR2 FQNNGV. The CDR3 spans 15 residues. CDR3 coding DNA: TGTGCCAGCAGCCTGGAGACACCCTTGAACACTGAAGCTTTCTTT. It codes for CASSLETPLNTEAFF.

V gene TRBV18 combines with J gene TRBJ2-3; D gene ambiguous. This CDR3 contains 9 residues. Germline V gives CDR1 KGHSH, CDR2 LQKENI. Trimming stripped 1 base from V and 12 bases from J, with 2 bases between. CDR3 coding DNA: TGTGCCAGCTCACCACTTCAGTATTTT. Translating gives CASSPLQYF.

The genes are TRBV30 and TRBJ2-5, with D possibly TRBD1 on 5 matching bases. The CDR3 totals 13 residues. Germline V lookup: CDR1 GTSNPN, CDR2 SVGIG (reference sequence). Trimming pared 1 base from V and 4 bases from J, leaving 10 bases between. The chain's CDR3 is CAWSAQGPETQYF. CDR3 DNA sequence: TGTGCCTGGAGTGCCCAGGGCCCAGAGACCCAGTACTTC.

The chain employs TRBV5-1 and TRBJ2-7, with 12 bases matching TRBD2. Per the germline V gene, CDR1 is SGHRS and CDR2 is YFSETQ. The CDR3 is 16 residues long. With 0 bases clipped from V and 5 bases from J, the junction kept 6 bases outside the gene matches. The CDR3 region is CASSLGPLAGGDEQYF. The CDR3 bases are TGCGCCAGCAGCTTGGGACCACTAGCGGGAGGTGACGAGCAGTACTTC. Full variable domain (missing parts from reference TRBV5-1 and TRBJ2-7): KAGVTQTPRYLIKTRGQQVTLSCSPISGHRSVSWYQQTPGQGLQFLFEYFSETQRNKGNFPGRFSGRQFSNSRSEMNVSTLELGDSALYLCASSLGPLAGGDEQYFGPGTRLTVT.

This chain links TRBV2 with TRBJ2-1; TRBD2 matches 7 bases. The CDR3 consists of 13 residues. Per the germline V gene, CDR1 is SNHLY and CDR2 is FYNNEI. With 7 bases clipped from V and 14 bases from J, the junction kept 14 bases outside the gene matches. The CDR3 bases are TGTGCCAGCAACTTTCGGGGGAGCGGGAATAAGTTCTTC. Translating it yields CASNFRGSGNKFF.

The rearrangement uses TRBV30 and TRBJ2-2; TRBD1 aligns across 8 bases. Germline CDR1 and CDR2: GTSNPN and SVGIG (reference sequence). J lost 9 bases, V lost 7 bases, and 10 bases had no gene match. The CDR3 covers 13 residues. CDR3 DNA sequence: TGTGCCTTATGGACAGGGTTCGTACGGGAGCTGTTTTTT. Encoded protein: CALWTGFVRELFF.

Regarding this clone: Additional DNA sequences in this sample encode the identical CDR3. The chain carries TRBV10-3 and TRBJ2-7; D gene ambiguous. CDR3 length: 14 residues. The germline gives CDR1 ENHRY, CDR2 SYGVKD. Trimming pared 0 bases from V and 2 bases from J, leaving 8 bases between. The CDR3 is CAISESTQAYEQYF. The CDR3 DNA follows: TGTGCCATCAGTGAGTCGACCCAGGCCTACGAGCAGTACTTC.

A single count supports this clone. This chain connects TRBV4-1 to TRBJ2-7; D may be TRBD2 (7 bases). The CDR3 contains 14 residues. CDR1 and CDR2 (germline): MGHRA, YSYEKL. Trimming removed 3 bases at V and 2 bases at J, with 11 bases between. CDR3 in amino acids: CASSQGGPPYEQYF. In nucleotides, the CDR3 is TGCGCCAGCAGCCAGGGGGGGCCCCCCTACGAGCAGTACTTC.

The chain has TRBV4-1 and TRBJ2-4; maybe TRBD1 (7 bases). Germline assignment: CDR1 MGHRA and CDR2 YSYEKL. CDR3 length: 17 amino acids. V was cut by 0 bases and J by 4 bases, with 16 bases left in between. Written as DNA, the CDR3 is TGCGCCAGCAGCCAAGAACCGCAGGGGGGACCAAAAAACATTCAGTACTTC. Its protein product is CASSQEPQGGPKNIQYF.

V gene TRBV29-1 combines with J gene TRBJ1-1; TRBD1 agrees at 8 bases. The CDR3 runs to 14 residues. CDR1 is SQVTM and CDR2 is ANQGSEA in the germline V gene. V shed 4 bases and J 6 bases; nucleotides not matched to a gene: 10. The CDR3 protein is CSVGGGQGDSEAFF. Written as DNA, the CDR3 is TGCAGCGTTGGGGGAGGACAGGGCGATTCTGAAGCTTTCTTT. Complete variable domain (other parts from reference TRBV29-1 and TRBJ1-1): SAVISQKPSRDICQRGTSLTIQCQVDSQVTMMFWYRQQPGQSLTLIATANQGSEATYESGFVIDKFPISRPNLTFSTLTVSNMSPEDSSIYLCSVGGGQGDSEAFFGQGTRLTVV.

Concerning this clone itself: Germline and junction disagree at one end, which may indicate a read error. The chain joins TRBV7-7 to TRBJ2-7; TRBD2 agrees at 9 bases. The CDR3 length is 15 residues. The germline V gene has CDR1 SSHAT and CDR2 FNYEAQ (reference sequence). The CDR3 here is CASSLVGLANYEQYF. CDR3 sequence (DNA): TGTGCTAGCAGCTTAGTAGGACTAGCGAACTACGAGCAGTACTTC.

The genes are TRBV11-2 and TRBJ2-5, with D perhaps TRBD1 or TRBD2 (5 bases each). The V gene's germline CDR1 is SGHAT and CDR2 FQNNGV. CDR3 length: 15 residues. V gave up 6 bases and J gave up 5 bases, with 19 bases separating them. DNA of the CDR3: TGTGCCAGCAGTCTGGGACCTTCCGAGAGGGAGACCCAGTACTTC. Translated, it gives CASSLGPSERETQYF.

The genes are TRBV5-1 and TRBJ1-1; TRBD1 aligns across 10 bases. V was clipped by 4 bases and J by 5 bases; unmatched bases: 11. Per the germline V gene, CDR1 is SGHRS and CDR2 is YFSETQ. The CDR3 is 16 amino acids. This CDR3 is CASSPRDRGMDTEAFF. The DNA for the CDR3 is TGCGCCAGCAGCCCCCGGGACAGGGGAATGGATACTGAAGCTTTCTTT.

The V gene is TRBV19, the J gene TRBJ1-1; 7 bases fit TRBD1. V lost 8 bases, J lost 2 bases, and 5 bases stayed unmatched. The germline V gene encodes CDR1 LNHDA and CDR2 SQIVND (reference sequence). This CDR3 has 13 amino acids. The CDR3 DNA reads as TGTGCCAGTTTGGACAGGCTCAACACTGAAGCTTTCTTT. This codes for CASLDRLNTEAFF. Drawing the rest from reference TRBV19 and TRBJ1-1, the complete variable domain is DGGITQSPKYLFRKEGQNVTLSCEQNLNHDAMYWYRQDPGQGLRLIYYSQIVNDFQKGDIAEGYSVSREKKESFPLTVTSAQKNPTAFYLCASLDRLNTEAFFGQGTRLTVV.